This T cell receptor (beta chain) came from a study of cytomegalovirus exposure and HLA in healthy donors. The PCR employed 60 Vbeta primers together with 13 Jbeta primers. Here immunoSEQ multiplex PCR was the method, and the copy in TCRdb shows in-frame clones only, minus some. The sample has about 65,000 clones, around 62% seen once. Overall study findings and caveats: TCR beta chain V- and J-gene trimming was linked, in a later analysis, to a missense variant in DCLRE1C.

A word on this clone: Its antigen remains unknown.

This CDR3 is built from 16 residues. CDR1 is MGHRA, CDR2 YSYEKL, per germline. V gave up 2 bases and J gave up 2 bases, with 15 bases separating them. The TCR was taken from a man aged 30 to 39 in good health and CMV-seronegative. The sample consisted of PBMCs. This chain connects TRBV4-1 to TRBJ2-5, with a possible D match to TRBD2 (5 bases). DNA for the CDR3: TGCGCCAGCAGCCAAACCCAGACGCCGGGACAAGAGACCCAGTACTTC. Translation: CASSQTQTPGQETQYF.